Below, one TCR beta chain is given with its context. Looked up from germline, CDR1 is SGHRS and CDR2 is YFSETQ. V was clipped by 4 bases and J by 3 bases, with 17 bases between them. The CDR3 extends over 15 amino acids. These data are taken from a study of CD8 T cells in Susac syndrome. Reverse transcription used about 0.45 to 1 ug RNA and random hexamers. An immunoSEQ multiplex PCR amplified TCR beta CDR3 over 54 Vbeta and 13 Jbeta. MiXCR was run by TCRdb on the immunoSEQ multiplex PCR reads, yielding one entry per CDR3 protein. The top ten clones hold about 0.25% of a sample with 65,000 to 75,000 distinct CDR3 sequences, 85% to 95% of them seen once. FACS enriched CD8+ TEMRA cells, while bulk CD8+ and CD4+ were negatively isolated.

The source material was CD8+ T cells from PBMCs. The rearrangement links TRBV5-1 to TRBJ2-7; tentatively, D is TRBD2 (6 bases). This sequence originates from a human donor in good health. The DNA of the CDR3 is TGCGCCAGCAGCCTGACGTCCGGGGGAGGCTACGAGCAGTACTTC. Its translation: CASSLTSGGGYEQYF.